What follows describes a single T cell receptor beta chain. No antigen is known for it. At the DNA level, this CDR3 is encoded by other sequences in the same sample as well. V was clipped by 1 base and J by 7 bases; unmatched bases: 0. CDR1 is SEHNR and CDR2 is FQNEAQ in the germline V gene (reference sequence). This CDR3 region has 13 residues. The sample originates from a study of shared clonotypes between healthy human individuals. For the study at large: Aged 18 to 49, the donors were a couple of women and a few men.

Study-wide results and limits: Among a few donors, about 5% of naive CD4 clonotypes were found in common. Rarefaction curves obtained for sorted subsets showed sequencing incomplete despite large depth.

CD45RO-negative cells were positively selected for CCR7, leaving out terminally differentiated effector memory CD45RA+ cells. TCRdb's table, derived via immunoSEQ multiplex PCR, lists solely in-frame clones and lacks some. Of about 1.9 million clones detected, just under 95% appear once; the ten largest clones hold over 1.5%. The chain has TRBV7-9 and TRBJ2-1; 8 nucleotides agree with TRBD2. Sequenced material: naive CD8+ T cells from PBMCs. This receptor was taken from a man younger than 30 in good health. Some clones in this sample may be carry-over from other donors' samples. The CDR3, as DNA: TGTGCCAGCAGCTTAGGACTAGCGAATGAGCAGTTCTTC. It is translated as CASSLGLANEQFF.